The next 11 T cell receptor beta chains were all read from a single sample in a study of T cell responses to AZD1222 COVID-19 vaccine. Assay used: immunoSEQ multiplex PCR; TCRdb lists only in-frame clones, some missing. Among about 150,000 clones listed, 91% were seen once. This specimen was peripheral blood, taken 28 days after the second AZD1222 dose. All receptors come from an adult who received the AZD1222 COVID-19 vaccine.

The chain carries TRBV10-3 and TRBJ1-1, with 8 positions matching TRBD1. The ends lost 5 bases at V and 4 bases at J; junction bases unmatched: 6. Germline V gene sequence: CDR1 ENHRY, CDR2 SYGVKD. The CDR3 is made up of 14 amino acids. CDR3 sequence reads: CAISSGTGVTEAFF. CDR3 DNA sequence: TGTGCCATCAGTTCCGGGACAGGAGTCACTGAAGCTTTCTTT.

The genes are TRBV28 and TRBJ2-7, with TRBD2 matching 9 bases. Germline-derived CDR1 and CDR2 are MDHEN and SYDVKM. The CDR3 is made up of 14 amino acids. The trim removed 7 bases at V and 3 bases at J, leaving 7 bases unmatched. CDR3 in amino acids: CASKAGGEVYEQYF. The CDR3 bases are TGTGCCAGCAAAGCGGGAGGAGAGGTCTACGAGCAGTACTTC.

The chain employs TRBV7-6 and TRBJ2-1, with 8 bases matching TRBD1. CDR1 SGHVS and CDR2 FNYEAQ come from the germline V gene. The CDR3 is made up of 15 amino acids. The ends lost 6 bases at V and 7 bases at J; junction bases unmatched: 11. CDR3 DNA: TGTGCCAGCAGTCGCGGGGCAGGGGGCGGGAATGAGCAGTTCTTC. It is translated as CASSRGAGGGNEQFF. The full variable domain, its missing parts supplied by reference TRBV7-6 and TRBJ2-1, is GAGVSQSPRYKVTKRGQDVALRCDPISGHVSLYWYRQALGQGPEFLTYFNYEAQQDKSGLPNDRFSAERPEGSISTLTIQRTEQRDSAMYRCASSRGAGGGNEQFFGPGTRLTVL.

A note on this clone: The sample carries other DNA sequences with the same CDR3. The chain has TRBV5-4 and TRBJ2-3; TRBD1 matches at 7 bases. The CDR3 covers 15 residues. V gave up 0 bases and J gave up 1 base; unmatched junction bases: 2. Germline assignment: CDR1 SGHNT and CDR2 YYREEE (reference sequence). DNA of the CDR3: TGTGCCAGCAGCTTGGCAGGGGGAGGCACAGATACGCAGTATTTT. It codes for CASSLAGGGTDTQYF. The complete variable domain, with remaining parts taken from reference TRBV5-4 and TRBJ2-3, reads ETGVTQSPTHLIKTRGQQVTLRCSSQSGHNTVSWYQQALGQGPQFIFQYYREEENGRGNFPPRFSGLQFPNYSSELNVNALELDDSALYLCASSLAGGGTDTQYFGPGTRLTVL.

The V and J genes are TRBV10-3 and TRBJ1-5; 7 bases align to TRBD1. J was trimmed by 7 bases and V by 0 bases; bases with no gene match: 6. Germline values: CDR1 ENHRY, CDR2 SYGVKD. The CDR3 consists of 15 residues. This CDR3 reads CAISESAGGLQPQHF. The CDR3 bases are TGTGCCATCAGTGAGTCGGCAGGGGGTCTCCAGCCCCAGCATTTT.

The chain has TRBV6-5 and TRBJ2-7, with 8 positions matching TRBD2. This CDR3 spans 15 amino acids. The V segment lost 0 bases and the J segment 5 bases; nucleotides outside the gene matches: 6. Germline CDR1 reads MNHEY; CDR2 reads SVGAGI. The CDR3 DNA is TGTGCCAGCAGTTACTCCGCGGGAGGCTTCGACGAGCAGTACTTC. It specifies CASSYSAGGFDEQYF.

This clone was seen only once. This chain uses TRBV27 with TRBJ2-7, with TRBD1 as a possible D gene (7 bases). V lost 9 bases, J lost 0 bases, and 21 bases lay in between. The CDR3 is 16 amino acids. Germline V gives CDR1 MNHEY, CDR2 SMNVEV (reference sequence). This CDR3 reads CASLRQGGISSYEQYF. The DNA for the CDR3 is TGTGCCAGTCTTCGACAGGGCGGGATTAGCTCCTACGAGCAGTACTTC.

The rearrangement joins TRBV19 to TRBJ1-1; D not certain. V lost 0 bases and J 3 bases, leaving 14 bases between the germline ends. Germline CDR1 LNHDA, CDR2 SQIVND (reference sequence). CDR3 size: 16 residues. CDR3 bases: TGTGCCAGTAGTATAGATCGACCGCCGCGTCACACTGAAGCTTTCTTT. Protein: CASSIDRPPRHTEAFF.

The chain has TRBV9 and TRBJ1-3; 11 nucleotides align to TRBD1. Germline assignment: CDR1 SGDLS and CDR2 YYNGEE. The CDR3 consists of 17 residues. Unmatched junction bases numbered 10, after V lost 0 bases and J lost 8 bases. CDR3 DNA: TGTGCCAGCAGCGTAGGCCCCGCCGGGACAGGGGGATACACCATATATTTT. Translating it yields CASSVGPAGTGGYTIYF. The variable domain in full, completed from reference TRBV9 and TRBJ1-3, reads DSGVTQTPKHLITATGQRVTLRCSPRSGDLSVYWYQQSLDQGLQFLIQYYNGEERAKGNILERFSAQQFPDLHSELNLSSLELGDSALYFCASSVGPAGTGGYTIYFGEGSWLTVV.

This clone was detected a few times. The chain joins TRBV9 to TRBJ1-3, with D uncertain. In germline, CDR1 is SGDLS, CDR2 YYNGEE. This CDR3 has 13 residues. Trimming pared 4 bases from V and 4 bases from J, leaving 9 bases between. Written as DNA, the CDR3 is TGTGCCAGCAGCATCAGTTTCGGAAACACCATATATTTT. As protein: CASSISFGNTIYF.

The chain is built from TRBV9 and TRBJ1-2; D perhaps matches TRBD1 (5 bases). Germline V gene sequence: CDR1 SGDLS, CDR2 YYNGEE. CDR3 size: 11 residues. The germline V and J ends were trimmed by 9 bases and 8 bases, with 14 bases remaining between them. The CDR3 nucleotides are TGTGCCACTAAGGGGAATAGAGGCTACACCTTC. As protein: CATKGNRGYTF.